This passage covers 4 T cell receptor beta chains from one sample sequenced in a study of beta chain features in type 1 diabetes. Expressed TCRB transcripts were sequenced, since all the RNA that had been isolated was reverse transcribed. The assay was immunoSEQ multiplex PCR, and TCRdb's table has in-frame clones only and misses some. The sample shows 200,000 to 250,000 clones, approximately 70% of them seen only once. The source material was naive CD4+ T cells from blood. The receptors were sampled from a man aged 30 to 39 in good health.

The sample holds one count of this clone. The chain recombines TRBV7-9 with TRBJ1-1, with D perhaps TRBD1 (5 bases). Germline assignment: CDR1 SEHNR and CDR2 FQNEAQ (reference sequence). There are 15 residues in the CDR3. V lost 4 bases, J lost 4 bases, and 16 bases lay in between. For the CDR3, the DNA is TGTGCCAGCAGCTCCTCAAGTCGGGGCATCACTGAAGCTTTCTTT. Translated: CASSSSSRGITEAFF.

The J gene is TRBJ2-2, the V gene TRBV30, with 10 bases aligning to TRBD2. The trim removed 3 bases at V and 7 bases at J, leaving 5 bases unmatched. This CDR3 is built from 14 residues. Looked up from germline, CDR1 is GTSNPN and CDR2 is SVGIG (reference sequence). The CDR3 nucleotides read TGTGCCTGGAGCGGGACTAGCGCTGGCGGGGAGCTGTTTTTT. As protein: CAWSGTSAGGELFF. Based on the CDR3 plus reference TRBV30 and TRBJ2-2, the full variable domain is SQTIHQWPATLVQPVGSPLSLECTVEGTSNPNLYWYRQAAGRGLQLLFYSVGIGQISSEVPQNLSASRPQDRQFILSSKKLLLSDSGFYLCAWSGTSAGGELFFGEGSRLTVL.

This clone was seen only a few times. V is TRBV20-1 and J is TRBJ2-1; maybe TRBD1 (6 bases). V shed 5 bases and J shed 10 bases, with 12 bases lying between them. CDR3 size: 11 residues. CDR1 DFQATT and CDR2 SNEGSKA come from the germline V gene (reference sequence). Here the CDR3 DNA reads TGCAGTGCTCTTACAGGGCCCGAGCAGTTCTTC. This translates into CSALTGPEQFF.

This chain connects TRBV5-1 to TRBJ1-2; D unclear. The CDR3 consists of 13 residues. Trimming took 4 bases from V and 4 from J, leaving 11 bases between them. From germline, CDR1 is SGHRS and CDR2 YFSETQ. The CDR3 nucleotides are TGCGCCAGCAGCACGGACGGCAGCTATGGCTACACCTTC. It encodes CASSTDGSYGYTF.